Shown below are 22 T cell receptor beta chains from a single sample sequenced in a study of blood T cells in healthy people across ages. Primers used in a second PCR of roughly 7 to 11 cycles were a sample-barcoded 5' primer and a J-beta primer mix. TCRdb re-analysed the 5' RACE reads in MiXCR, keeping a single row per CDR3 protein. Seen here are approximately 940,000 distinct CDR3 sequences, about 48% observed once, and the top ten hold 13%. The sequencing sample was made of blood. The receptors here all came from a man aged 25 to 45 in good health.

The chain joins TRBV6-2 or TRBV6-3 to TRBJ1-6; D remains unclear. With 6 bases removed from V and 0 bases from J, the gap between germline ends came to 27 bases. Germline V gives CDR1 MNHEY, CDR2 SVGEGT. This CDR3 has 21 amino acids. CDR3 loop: CASRSGSKIDGRSSYNSPLHF. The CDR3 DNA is TGTGCCAGCAGATCCGGGTCTAAAATCGACGGCAGGAGCTCCTATAATTCACCCCTCCACTTT.

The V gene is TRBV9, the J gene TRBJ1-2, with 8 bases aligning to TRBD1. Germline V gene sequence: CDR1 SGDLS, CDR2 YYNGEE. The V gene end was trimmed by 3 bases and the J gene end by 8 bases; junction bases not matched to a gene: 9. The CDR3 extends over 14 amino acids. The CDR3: CASSGPTGVGGYTF. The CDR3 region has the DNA TGTGCCAGCAGCGGACCGACAGGGGTAGGGGGCTACACCTTC. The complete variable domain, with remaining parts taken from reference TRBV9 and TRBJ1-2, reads DSGVTQTPKHLITATGQRVTLRCSPRSGDLSVYWYQQSLDQGLQFLIQYYNGEERAKGNILERFSAQQFPDLHSELNLSSLELGDSALYFCASSGPTGVGGYTFGSGTRLTVV.

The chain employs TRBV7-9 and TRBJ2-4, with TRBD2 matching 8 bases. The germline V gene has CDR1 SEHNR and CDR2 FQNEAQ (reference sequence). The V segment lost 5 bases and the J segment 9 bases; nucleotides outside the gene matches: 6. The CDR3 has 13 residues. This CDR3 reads CASSPSGGLIQYF. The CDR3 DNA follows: TGTGCCAGCAGCCCCTCGGGGGGGCTCATTCAGTACTTC.

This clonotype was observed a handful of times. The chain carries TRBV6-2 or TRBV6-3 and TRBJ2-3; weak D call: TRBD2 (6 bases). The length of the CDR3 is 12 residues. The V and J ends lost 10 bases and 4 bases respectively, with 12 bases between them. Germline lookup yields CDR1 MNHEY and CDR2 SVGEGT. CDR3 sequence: CATAGWADTQYF. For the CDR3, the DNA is TGTGCCACCGCGGGATGGGCAGATACGCAGTATTTT.

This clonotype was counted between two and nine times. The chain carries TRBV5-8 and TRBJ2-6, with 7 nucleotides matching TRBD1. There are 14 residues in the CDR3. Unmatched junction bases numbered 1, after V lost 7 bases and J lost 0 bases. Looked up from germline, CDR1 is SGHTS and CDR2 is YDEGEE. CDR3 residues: CASGDSSGANVLTF. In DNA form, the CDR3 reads TGTGCCAGCGGGGACAGCTCTGGGGCCAACGTCCTGACTTTC.

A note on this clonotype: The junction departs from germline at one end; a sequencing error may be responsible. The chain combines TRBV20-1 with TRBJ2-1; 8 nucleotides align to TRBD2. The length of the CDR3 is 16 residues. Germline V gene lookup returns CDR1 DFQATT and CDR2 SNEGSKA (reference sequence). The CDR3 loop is CSARAAGVSSDNEQFF. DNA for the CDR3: TGCAGTGCTAGAGCAGCGGGGGTGAGCTCCGACAATGAGCAGTTCTTC.

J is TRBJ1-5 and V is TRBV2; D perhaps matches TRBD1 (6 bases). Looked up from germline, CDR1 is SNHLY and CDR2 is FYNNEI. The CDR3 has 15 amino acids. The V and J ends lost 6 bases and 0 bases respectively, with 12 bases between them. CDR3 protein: CASRPTGDSNQPQHF. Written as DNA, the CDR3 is TGTGCCAGCAGACCGACAGGAGATAGCAATCAGCCCCAGCATTTT.

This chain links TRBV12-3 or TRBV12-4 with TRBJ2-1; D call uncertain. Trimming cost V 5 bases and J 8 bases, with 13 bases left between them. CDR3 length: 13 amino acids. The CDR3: CASSIPVGDEQFF. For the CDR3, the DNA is TGTGCCAGCAGTATTCCCGTGGGCGATGAGCAGTTCTTC.

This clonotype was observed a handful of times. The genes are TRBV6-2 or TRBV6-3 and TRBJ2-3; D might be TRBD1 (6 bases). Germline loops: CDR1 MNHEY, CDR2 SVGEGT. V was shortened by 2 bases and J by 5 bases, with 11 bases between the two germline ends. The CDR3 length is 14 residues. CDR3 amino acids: CASSYRGIGDTQYF. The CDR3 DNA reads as TGTGCCAGCAGTTACAGGGGGATTGGAGATACGCAGTATTTT.

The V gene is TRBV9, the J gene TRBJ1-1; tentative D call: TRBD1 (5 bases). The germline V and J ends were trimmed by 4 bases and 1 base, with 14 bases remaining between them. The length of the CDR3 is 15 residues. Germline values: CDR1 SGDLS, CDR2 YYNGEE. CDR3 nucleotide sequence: TGTGCCAGCAGCCGGGGGGATTGGGGGAACACTGAAGCTTTCTTT. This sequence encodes CASSRGDWGNTEAFF.

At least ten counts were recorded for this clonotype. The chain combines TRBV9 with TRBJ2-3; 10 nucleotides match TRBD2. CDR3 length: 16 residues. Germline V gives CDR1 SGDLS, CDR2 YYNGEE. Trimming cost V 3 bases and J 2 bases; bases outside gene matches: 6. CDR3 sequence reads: CASSGGTSVPTDTQYF. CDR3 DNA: TGTGCCAGCAGCGGAGGGACTAGCGTTCCCACAGATACGCAGTATTTT.

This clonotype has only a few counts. The CDR3 bases are TGTGCCAGCAGCTTAGAGGGCGCGGAGATCTATGGCTACACCTTC. It is translated as CASSLEGAEIYGYTF. This chain connects TRBV11-2 to TRBJ1-2, with D unresolved. Germline V gene sequence: CDR1 SGHAT, CDR2 FQNNGV. Between the trimmed V and J ends, which lost 0 bases and 4 bases, there was a span of 12 bases. The CDR3 has 15 residues.

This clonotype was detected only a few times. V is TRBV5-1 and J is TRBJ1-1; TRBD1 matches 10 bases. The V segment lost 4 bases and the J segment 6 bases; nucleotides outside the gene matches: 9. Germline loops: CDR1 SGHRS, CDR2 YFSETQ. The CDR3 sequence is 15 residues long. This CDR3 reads CASSERTGGIPEAFF. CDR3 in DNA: TGCGCCAGCAGCGAGCGGACAGGGGGGATCCCTGAAGCTTTCTTT.

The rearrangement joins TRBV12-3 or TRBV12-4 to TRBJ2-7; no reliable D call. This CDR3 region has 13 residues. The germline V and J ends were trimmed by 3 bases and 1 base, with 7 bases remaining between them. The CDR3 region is CASSFRISYEQYF. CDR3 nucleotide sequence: TGTGCCAGCAGTTTCCGGATTTCCTACGAGCAGTACTTC.

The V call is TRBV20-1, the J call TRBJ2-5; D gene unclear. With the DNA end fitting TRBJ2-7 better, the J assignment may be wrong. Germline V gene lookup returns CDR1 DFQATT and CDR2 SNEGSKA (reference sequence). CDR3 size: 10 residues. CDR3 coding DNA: TGCAGTGCTAACGTCCACGAGCAGTACTTC. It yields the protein CSANVHEQYF.

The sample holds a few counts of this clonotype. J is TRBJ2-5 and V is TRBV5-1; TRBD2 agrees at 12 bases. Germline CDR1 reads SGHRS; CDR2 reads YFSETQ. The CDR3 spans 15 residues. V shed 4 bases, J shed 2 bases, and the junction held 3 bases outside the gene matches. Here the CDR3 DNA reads TGCGCCAGCAGCGCGACTAGCGGGGGACAAGAGACCCAGTACTTC. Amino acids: CASSATSGGQETQYF.

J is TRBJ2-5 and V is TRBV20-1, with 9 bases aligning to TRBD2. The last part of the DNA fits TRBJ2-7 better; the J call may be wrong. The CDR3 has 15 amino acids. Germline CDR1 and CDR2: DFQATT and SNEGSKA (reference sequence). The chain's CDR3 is CSARDQWTSVYEQYF. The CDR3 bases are TGCAGTGCTAGAGATCAATGGACTAGCGTGTACGAGCAGTACTTC.

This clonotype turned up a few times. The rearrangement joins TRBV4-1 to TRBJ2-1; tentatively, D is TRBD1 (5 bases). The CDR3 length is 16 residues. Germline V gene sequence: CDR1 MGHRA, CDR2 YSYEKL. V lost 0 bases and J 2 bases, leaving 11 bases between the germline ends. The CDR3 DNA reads TGCGCCAGCAGCCAAGAGTCAGGGCCTCCCTACAATGAGCAGTTCTTC. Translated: CASSQESGPPYNEQFF.

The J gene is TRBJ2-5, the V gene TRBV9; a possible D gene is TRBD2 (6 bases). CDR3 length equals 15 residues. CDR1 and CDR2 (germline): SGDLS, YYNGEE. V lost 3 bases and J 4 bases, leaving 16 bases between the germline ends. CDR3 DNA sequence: TGTGCCAGCAGCGGAGCGGCGGGGAGCTCAGAGACCCAGTACTTC. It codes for CASSGAAGSSETQYF.

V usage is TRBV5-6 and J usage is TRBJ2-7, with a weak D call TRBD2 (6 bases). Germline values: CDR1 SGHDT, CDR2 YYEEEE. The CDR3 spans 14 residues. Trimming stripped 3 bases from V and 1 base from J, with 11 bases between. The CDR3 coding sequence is TGTGCCAGCAGCTGGGGGACTGCGTCCTACGAGCAGTACTTC. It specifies CASSWGTASYEQYF.

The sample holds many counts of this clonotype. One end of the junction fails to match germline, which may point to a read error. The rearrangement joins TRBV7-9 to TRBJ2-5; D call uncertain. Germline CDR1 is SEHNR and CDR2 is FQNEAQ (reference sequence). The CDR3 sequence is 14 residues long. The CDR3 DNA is TGTGCTAGCAGCTTAGTGGGCTACCAAGAGACCCAGTACTTC. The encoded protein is CASSLVGYQETQYF.

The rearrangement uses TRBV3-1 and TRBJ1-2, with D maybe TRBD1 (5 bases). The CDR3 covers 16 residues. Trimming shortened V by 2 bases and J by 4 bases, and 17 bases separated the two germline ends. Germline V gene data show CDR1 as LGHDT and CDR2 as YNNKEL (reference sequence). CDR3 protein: CASSQTRDLHIYGYTF. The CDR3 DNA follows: TGTGCCAGCAGCCAAACCCGGGACTTACACATCTATGGCTACACCTTC. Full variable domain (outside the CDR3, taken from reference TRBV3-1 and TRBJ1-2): DTAVSQTPKYLVTQMGNDKSIKCEQNLGHDTMYWYKQDSKKFLKIMFSYNNKELIINETVPNRFSPKSPDKAHLNLHINSLELGDSAVYFCASSQTRDLHIYGYTFGSGTRLTVV.